Listed below are T cell receptor beta chains from one sample, sequenced in a study of T cells expressing NK-cell markers. From the 5' RACE reads, TCRdb lists one entry per CDR3 protein and no DNA. The table for this sample gives about 390,000 distinct CDR3 sequences. Sequencing was carried out using blood T cells: a sorted CD56 or NKG2C T cell subset, CD4+ or CD8+ T cells, or bulk PBMC T cells (not recorded which). These receptors were obtained from a woman aged 45-65 years in good health. Each CDR3 is given with its conserved first and last residue.

cdr3_length j_call v_call cdr3_aa
13 TRBJ1-1 TRBV5-1 CASSPLNGGGAFF
15 TRBJ2-2 TRBV6-5 CASKNSGANTGELFF
15 TRBJ1-4 TRBV20-1 CSARAPRGTNEKLFF
15 TRBJ2-1 TRBV11-2 CASKPRGLTNNEQFF
16 TRBJ2-2 TRBV11-2 CASSLTGLMNTGELFF
20 TRBJ2-7 TRBV18 CASSQVNVRLAGGRSYEQYF
15 TRBJ2-1 TRBV7-9 CASTVGTSGSYEQFF
14 TRBJ2-7 TRBV28 CASRDRGPDGKQYF
14 TRBJ2-1 TRBV27 CASSSRQGVNEQFF
16 TRBJ2-2 TRBV20-1 CSAREVAGGDTGELFF
15 TRBJ1-1 TRBV7-6 CASSPGYYRNTEAFF
13 TRBJ2-1 TRBV11-2 CASSSGTENEQFF
15 TRBJ2-1 TRBV9 CASKRDSPGVSEQFF
16 TRBJ2-1 TRBV7-9 CASSLPRLGPSDEQFF
15 TRBJ2-4 TRBV6-1 CASSRTRELGNIQYF
14 TRBJ1-2 TRBV15 CATSRDQGEYGYTF
14 TRBJ1-2 TRBV24-1 CATSDGSQNYGYTF